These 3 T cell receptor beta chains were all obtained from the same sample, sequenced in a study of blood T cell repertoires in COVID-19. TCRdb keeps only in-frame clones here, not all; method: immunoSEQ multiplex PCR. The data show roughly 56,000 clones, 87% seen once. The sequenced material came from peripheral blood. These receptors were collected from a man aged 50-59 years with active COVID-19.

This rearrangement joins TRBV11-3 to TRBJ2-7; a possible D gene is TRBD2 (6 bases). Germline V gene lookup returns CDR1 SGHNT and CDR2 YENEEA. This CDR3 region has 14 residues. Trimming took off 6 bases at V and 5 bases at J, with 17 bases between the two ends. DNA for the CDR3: TGTGCCAGCAGTCGCCCGGGACTGCCGGACGAGCAGTACTTC. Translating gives CASSRPGLPDEQYF.

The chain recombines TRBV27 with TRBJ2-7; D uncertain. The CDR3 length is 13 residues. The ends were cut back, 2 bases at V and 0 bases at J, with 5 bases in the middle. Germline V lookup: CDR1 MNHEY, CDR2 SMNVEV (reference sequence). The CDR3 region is CASSLGFSYEQYF. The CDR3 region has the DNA TGTGCCAGCAGTTTAGGCTTCTCCTACGAGCAGTACTTC.

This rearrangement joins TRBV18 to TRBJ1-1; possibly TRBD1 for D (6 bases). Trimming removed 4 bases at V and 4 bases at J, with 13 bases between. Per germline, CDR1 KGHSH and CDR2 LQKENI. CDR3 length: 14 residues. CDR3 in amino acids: CASSLQGGLTEAFF. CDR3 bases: TGTGCCAGCTCACTACAGGGCGGGCTCACTGAAGCTTTCTTT.